A selection of T cell receptor beta chains follows, all from one sample in a study of OX40 agonist ivuxolimab in advanced cancers. Some clones are missing from TCRdb's copy, which holds only in-frame ones; the method was immunoSEQ multiplex PCR. The sample has 75,000 to 100,000 clones, approximately 80% seen once; the top ten hold approximately 5%. The specimen was CD4+ or CD8+ T cells sorted from blood, collected in a trial of the OX40 agonist ivuxolimab. All receptors come from an adult with an advanced solid tumor such as melanoma, head and neck, liver or kidney cancer. CDR3s include the opening cysteine and the closing phenylalanine or tryptophan. The D gene is left open where the match is weak. Not all rows give a size; the values are once, few, many and, for expanded clones, a class.

cdr3_nt,cdr3_aa,j_call,clone_size,d_call,v_call
TGTGCCAGCAGCCCTAGCGGGGGGGCCTTAACCTACGAGCAGTACTTC,CASSPSGGALTYEQYF,TRBJ2-7,-,TRBD2,TRBV11-2
TGTGCCAGCAGCTTAGCAACAGGGGGCGTACGGGAGACCCAGTACTTC,CASSLATGGVRETQYF,TRBJ2-5,-,TRBD1,TRBV7-8
TGTGCCAGCAGCTTAGGGACAAGCCCCGACTCGGCTAATGAAAAACTGTTTTTT,CASSLGTSPDSANEKLFF,TRBJ1-4,-,-,TRBV11-2
TGTGCCAGCAGCTTGGGACAGGTGGGGAATGAAAAACTGTTTTTT,CASSLGQVGNEKLFF,TRBJ1-4,-,-,TRBV5-6
TGTGCCAGCAGTTCGGGACCTTACACAGATACGCAGTATTTT,CASSSGPYTDTQYF,TRBJ2-3,-,-,TRBV6-5
TGTGCCAGCACCCGGACAGGGGTGAACACTGAAGCTTTCTTT,CASTRTGVNTEAFF,TRBJ1-1,once,TRBD1,TRBV27
TGTGCCAGCAGTGAACAGGCGGGGGTGGCCTACGAGCAGTACTTC,CASSEQAGVAYEQYF,TRBJ2-7,-,TRBD2,TRBV2
TGTGCCAGCAGCTCAGACCGGTGGGGCGGGGAGCTGTTTTTT,CASSSDRWGGELFF,TRBJ2-2,-,-,TRBV5-4
TGTGCCAGCAGTTCCCCGGGACAGGGAGTACGTCCTAGCAATCAGCCCCAGCATTTT,CASSSPGQGVRPSNQPQHF,TRBJ1-5,-,TRBD1,TRBV28
TGCGCCAGCAGCGAGTCCCGTATAGCGGGGGCTAGGCTGGGGGAGCAGTACTTC,CASSESRIAGARLGEQYF,TRBJ2-7,-,TRBD2,TRBV4-3
TGCGCCAGCAGTTTCGATACCTGGAGGGCCCCCTACGAGCAGTACTTC,CASSFDTWRAPYEQYF,TRBJ2-7,once,-,TRBV5-1
TGTGCCAGCTCAAATTCGGTTGGCACTAGCACAGATACGCAGTATTTT,CASSNSVGTSTDTQYF,TRBJ2-3,-,-,TRBV18
TGCGCCAGCAGCCAATCCCCGGGACAGGGAGGAGGGCGGAGGGCTTTCTTT,CASSQSPGQGGGRRAFF,TRBJ1-1,-,TRBD1,TRBV4-3
TGTGCCAGTACAGGGCACCTTTCCTACGAGCAGTACTTC,CASTGHLSYEQYF,TRBJ2-7,-,-,TRBV7-7
TGTGCCAGCAGCCCTCGACTAGCGGGGGCCAACACAGATACGCAGTATTTT,CASSPRLAGANTDTQYF,TRBJ2-3,-,TRBD2,TRBV9
TGCAGCGTCGGACAGGGCTCTGGCTACACCTTC,CSVGQGSGYTF,TRBJ1-2,-,TRBD1,TRBV29-1
TGCGCCAGCAGCTTGGGTCAGGCGGCCTTACAAGAGACCCAGTACTTC,CASSLGQAALQETQYF,TRBJ2-5,once,-,TRBV5-1
TGTGCCAGCTCACCAAGCGGACTAGCAATCACCGGGGAGCTGTTTTTT,CASSPSGLAITGELFF,TRBJ2-2,-,TRBD2,TRBV18
TGTGCCAGCAGTTACGAGGCGACTGGAAACACCATATATTTT,CASSYEATGNTIYF,TRBJ1-3,-,-,TRBV6-6
TGCGCCAGCAGCACCACAGGGACCCACGAGCAGTACTTC,CASSTTGTHEQYF,TRBJ2-7,-,-,TRBV5-1
TGTGCCACCAGCAGAGATTATTGGAGAACAGGGGGAGGCACAGATACGCAGTATTTT,CATSRDYWRTGGGTDTQYF,TRBJ2-3,-,TRBD1,TRBV15
TGTGCCAGCAGCCGGGCCGCCGGTTCTGGGGCCAACGTCCTGACTTTC,CASSRAAGSGANVLTF,TRBJ2-6,-,-,TRBV13
TGTGCCAGCAGTGAAGTCCAGGCGGGACCACCCCTCTACGAGCAGTACTTC,CASSEVQAGPPLYEQYF,TRBJ2-7,-,-,TRBV6-1
TGTGCCAGCAGCTTAGACAACCGGGAGACCCAGTACTTC,CASSLDNRETQYF,TRBJ2-5,-,-,TRBV7-2
TGTGCCAGCACCTACTCTAGCGGGGGATTGTATGGGGATACGCAGTATTTT,CASTYSSGGLYGDTQYF,TRBJ2-3,-,TRBD2,TRBV7-9
TGTGCCAGCAGCCCGACGACAGGCTCCTACAATGAGCAGTTCTTC,CASSPTTGSYNEQFF,TRBJ2-1,-,-,TRBV4-2
TGTGCCAGCAGTGGTCCCGTGGGGGGCAATCAGCCCCAGCATTTT,CASSGPVGGNQPQHF,TRBJ1-5,-,-,TRBV6-1
TGTGCCAGCAGCTTAAGGAGGGGTGACGGCTACACCTTC,CASSLRRGDGYTF,TRBJ1-2,-,-,TRBV7-2
TGCAGCGTTGTTGGGCTTTACCCTAGCACAGATACGCAGTATTTT,CSVVGLYPSTDTQYF,TRBJ2-3,-,-,TRBV29-1
TGTGCCAGCAGCCCGCGACAGAAGAGCAATCAGCCCCAGCATTTT,CASSPRQKSNQPQHF,TRBJ1-5,-,-,TRBV7-2
TGTGCCAGCAGGGTGGTAAATGAGCAGTTCTTC,CASRVVNEQFF,TRBJ2-1,-,-,TRBV6-1
TGTGCCAGCAGCTCCGAGGGGGTTTCTGGAAACACCATATATTTT,CASSSEGVSGNTIYF,TRBJ1-3,large,-,TRBV9
TGTGCCAGCAGAAGTTCCCCGACAGGGAGGGAAAAACTGTTTTTT,CASRSSPTGREKLFF,TRBJ1-4,once,TRBD1,TRBV6-5
TGTGCCAGCAGTCGCACCAGGGGAAGCTCTGGAAACACCATATATTTT,CASSRTRGSSGNTIYF,TRBJ1-3,once,-,TRBV6-4
TGCAGTGCTCTTCGGCAGAACGAGCAGTACTTC,CSALRQNEQYF,TRBJ2-7,-,-,TRBV20-1
TGCGCCAGCAGCCAAGGGGTTCAGCGGGGGCCGGGGGGAAACATTCAGTACTTC,CASSQGVQRGPGGNIQYF,TRBJ2-4,few,TRBD2,TRBV4-1
TGTGCCAGCAGTGCAGGGGGCGGCTATGGCTACACCTTC,CASSAGGGYGYTF,TRBJ1-2,-,TRBD1,TRBV5-4
TGCAGCGTTATCCTGGACAGAACCTTCTATGGCTACACCTTC,CSVILDRTFYGYTF,TRBJ1-2,once,-,TRBV29-1
TGTGCCGGACGTCTGAACACCGGGGAGCTGTTTTTT,CAGRLNTGELFF,TRBJ2-2,-,-,TRBV2
TGTGCCAGCAGCAGGGATTTCACCGGGGAGCTGTTTTTT,CASSRDFTGELFF,TRBJ2-2,-,-,TRBV7-9
TGCGCCAGCAGCCGGGAGGGCCAGTCCTACGAGCAGTACTTC,CASSREGQSYEQYF,TRBJ2-7,-,TRBD2,TRBV5-1
TGTGCCAGCAGCTTAGGCGGGAGACAAACCGGGGAGCTGTTTTTT,CASSLGGRQTGELFF,TRBJ2-2,-,TRBD2,TRBV11-3
TGTGCCAGTACCCGTGTACAGGGATTGAACACTGAAGCTTTCTTT,CASTRVQGLNTEAFF,TRBJ1-1,-,-,TRBV19
TGTGCCAGCAGCTTAGGATATCAGCCCCAGCATTTT,CASSLGYQPQHF,TRBJ1-5,few,-,TRBV7-9
TGTGCCAGCAGCCAGGAGGGGCGCGGGGGCTACACCTTC,CASSQEGRGGYTF,TRBJ1-2,-,-,TRBV5-5
TGCGCCAGCAGGGCTAGCAACCTTTACGAGCAGTACTTC,CASRASNLYEQYF,TRBJ2-7,-,-,TRBV5-1